These 30 T cell receptor beta chains came from one sample sequenced in a study of siplizumab effects on memory and regulatory T cells. Libraries were prepared by immunoSEQ multiplex PCR; TCRdb keeps only in-frame clonotypes and omits some of them. The sample contains around 100,000 clones, about 95% of which appear only once. Sequenced sample: non-Treg CD4+ T cells sorted from blood. These receptor sequences come from a human donor in good health.

The chain is built from TRBV28 and TRBJ1-5, with D possibly matching TRBD1 (5 bases). This CDR3 has 11 amino acids. Germline V lookup: CDR1 MDHEN, CDR2 SYDVKM. The germline V and J ends were trimmed by 10 bases and 11 bases, with 15 bases remaining between them. The CDR3 loop reads CATSGTQAQHF. In DNA form, the CDR3 reads TGTGCCACCTCCGGGACCCAGGCCCAGCATTTT.

The CDR3 reads CASNERSPGNTIYF. As DNA, the CDR3 is TGTGCCAGCAACGAGCGGAGCCCAGGAAACACCATATATTTT. The V and J genes are TRBV5-5 and TRBJ1-3; D remains unclear. Trimming left V 6 bases short and J 4 bases short, with 14 bases between. The germline gives CDR1 SGHKS, CDR2 YYEKEE (reference sequence). CDR3 length: 14 amino acids.

The chain recombines TRBV28 with TRBJ1-5, with 8 bases lining up with TRBD1. The junction had 5 bases not matched to a gene; V was cut back by 6 bases and J by 4 bases. The CDR3 contains 14 residues. In germline, CDR1 is MDHEN, CDR2 SYDVKM. CDR3 nucleotides: TGTGCCAGCAGACGGGGACAGGCTAATCAGCCCCAGCATTTT. Translation: CASRRGQANQPQHF. Together with reference TRBV28 and TRBJ1-5, the CDR3 gives the full variable domain: DVKVTQSSRYLVKRTGEKVFLECVQDMDHENMFWYRQDPGLGLRLIYFSYDVKMKEKGDIPEGYSVSREKKERFSLILESASTNQTSMYLCASRRGQANQPQHFGDGTRLSIL.

This rearrangement joins TRBV11-2 to TRBJ1-3, with 7 bases lining up with TRBD1. Germline V gene data show CDR1 as SGHAT and CDR2 as FQNNGV. This CDR3 contains 16 residues. V lost 5 bases and J lost 2; bases outside the gene matches: 9. The CDR3 region is CASSQRQGLTGNTIYF. Written as DNA, the CDR3 is TGTGCCAGCAGCCAACGACAGGGATTAACTGGAAACACCATATATTTT. The whole variable domain, filled in from reference TRBV11-2 and TRBJ1-3, reads EAGVAQSPRYKIIEKRQSVAFWCNPISGHATLYWYQQILGQGPKLLIQFQNNGVVDDSQLPKDRFSAERLKGVDSTLKIQPAKLEDSAVYLCASSQRQGLTGNTIYFGEGSWLTVV.

This chain connects TRBV18 to TRBJ2-2; D not certain. Deletions cut 2 bases from V and 7 bases from J, with 5 bases between. CDR3 size: 12 residues. Per the germline V gene, CDR1 is KGHSH and CDR2 is LQKENI. The CDR3 bases are TGTGCCAGCTCACCAGCGTTCGGGGAGCTGTTTTTT. This codes for CASSPAFGELFF.

The J gene is TRBJ2-5, the V gene TRBV2, with TRBD2 matching 12 bases. The CDR3 is 16 amino acids. The V segment lost 5 bases and the J segment 5 bases; nucleotides outside the gene matches: 9. CDR1 SNHLY and CDR2 FYNNEI come from the germline V gene. Here the CDR3 DNA reads TGTGCCAGCAGTAACCGACTAGCGGGAGTGGTCGAGACCCAGTACTTC. Encoded protein: CASSNRLAGVVETQYF.

Of note for this clone: At one boundary the junction diverges from the germline segment, which might be a read error. V is TRBV15 and J is TRBJ1-2; tentative D call: TRBD1 (5 bases). The V gene's germline CDR1 is LNHNV and CDR2 YYDKDF (reference sequence). This CDR3 has 12 amino acids. The chain's CDR3 is CATSSPWGGRVF. The DNA of the CDR3 is TGTGCCACCAGCAGTCCCTGGGGGGGACGGGTCTTC.

V gene TRBV29-1 combines with J gene TRBJ2-7; 11 bases align to TRBD1. The V gene's germline CDR1 is SQVTM and CDR2 ANQGSEA. V lost 6 bases, J lost 4 bases, and 5 bases stayed unmatched. The CDR3 contains 13 residues. The CDR3 here is CSVTGQGGYEQYF. The CDR3, as DNA: TGCAGCGTAACGGGACAGGGGGGATACGAGCAGTACTTC.

The gene calls are TRBV11-2 and TRBJ2-7; D unclear. The CDR3 consists of 14 residues. V was trimmed by 5 bases and J by 0 bases, leaving 11 bases between them. Germline V gene data show CDR1 as SGHAT and CDR2 as FQNNGV. CDR3: CASSARVFSYEQYF. CDR3 DNA sequence: TGTGCCAGCAGCGCCCGGGTCTTCTCCTACGAGCAGTACTTC.

The rearrangement links TRBV5-6 to TRBJ1-5; no reliable D call. Germline assignment: CDR1 SGHDT and CDR2 YYEEEE. Trimming stripped 2 bases from V and 7 bases from J, with 7 bases between. This CDR3 has 12 amino acids. The CDR3 DNA reads TGTGCCAGCAGCTTTTTGGGGCAGCCCCAGCATTTT. Translated, it gives CASSFLGQPQHF.

The chain has TRBV5-4 and TRBJ1-2, with unresolved D. CDR1 is SGHNT and CDR2 is YYREEE in the germline V gene (reference sequence). The germline V and J ends were trimmed by 4 bases and 5 bases, with 6 bases remaining between them. The CDR3 is made up of 11 amino acids. The CDR3 nucleotides are TGTGCCAGCAGCGAAGGGTATGGCTACACCTTC. Protein sequence: CASSEGYGYTF.

The gene calls are TRBV5-8 and TRBJ2-7; D possibly corresponds to TRBD2 (5 bases). Trimming took off 1 base at V and 3 bases at J, with 14 bases between the two ends. The CDR3 sequence is 15 residues long. From germline, CDR1 is SGHTS and CDR2 YDEGEE. CDR3 sequence reads: CASSLRLPGYYEQYF. In DNA form, the CDR3 reads TGTGCCAGCAGCTTGAGATTACCGGGGTACTACGAGCAGTACTTC. Variable domain in full (rest from reference TRBV5-8 and TRBJ2-7): EAGVTQSPTHLIKTRGQQATLRCSPISGHTSVYWYQQALGLGLQFLLWYDEGEERNRGNFPPRFSGRQFPNYSSELNVNALELEDSALYLCASSLRLPGYYEQYFGPGTRLTVT.

V usage is TRBV9 and J usage is TRBJ2-5, with D possibly TRBD2 on 6 matching bases. This CDR3 has 15 residues. Trimming cost V 0 bases and J 5 bases, with 14 bases left between them. CDR1 and CDR2 (germline): SGDLS, YYNGEE. DNA for the CDR3: TGTGCCAGCAGCGTAGGCCCGGGAGAGGCGGAGACCCAGTACTTC. Its protein is CASSVGPGEAETQYF.

This rearrangement joins TRBV10-3 to TRBJ2-3; D ambiguous. Trimming left V 6 bases short and J 2 bases short, with 3 bases between. The CDR3 consists of 11 residues. From germline, CDR1 is ENHRY and CDR2 SYGVKD. The CDR3 DNA sequence: TGTGCCATCAGGAACACAGATACGCAGTATTTT. It specifies CAIRNTDTQYF.

To note about this clone: Within the sample, other DNA sequences also encode this same CDR3. V usage is TRBV11-2 and J usage is TRBJ1-1, with D possibly TRBD1 on 5 matching bases. The germline V gene encodes CDR1 SGHAT and CDR2 FQNNGV. CDR3 size: 13 residues. The V end lost 0 bases, the J end lost 6 bases, and 8 bases lay between the germline ends. The CDR3 coding sequence is TGTGCCAGCAGCTTAGAACGGGGGGCTGAAGCTTTCTTT. It translates to CASSLERGAEAFF.

This rearrangement joins TRBV15 to TRBJ2-7, with unresolved D. V was cut by 0 bases and J by 4 bases, with 7 bases left in between. Germline lookup yields CDR1 LNHNV and CDR2 YYDKDF (reference sequence). CDR3 length: 13 residues. The CDR3 loop is CATSRDPGYEQYF. Written as DNA, the CDR3 is TGTGCCACCAGCAGAGATCCCGGGTACGAGCAGTACTTC.

The chain links TRBV7-2 to TRBJ2-6; D unresolved. Trimming removed 5 bases from V and 2 bases from J, with 10 bases in between. The CDR3 contains 15 residues. Per the germline V gene, CDR1 is SGHTA and CDR2 is FQGNSA. The CDR3 loop is CASSAGIAGANVLTF. CDR3 DNA: TGTGCCAGCAGCGCTGGGATAGCTGGGGCCAACGTCCTGACTTTC.

The chain joins TRBV27 to TRBJ1-6; TRBD1 matches 9 bases. V was pared by 5 bases and J by 8 bases, with 1 base of the junction left unmatched. The length of the CDR3 is 13 residues. From germline, CDR1 is MNHEY and CDR2 SMNVEV (reference sequence). The CDR3 here is CASSGDRDSPLHF. In DNA form, the CDR3 reads TGTGCCAGCAGTGGGGACAGGGATTCACCCCTCCACTTT.

This clone has just one count. This sequence joins TRBV7-3 and TRBJ2-7; D gene uncertain. The CDR3 is 13 amino acids. V was cut by 4 bases and J by 5 bases, with 12 bases left in between. The germline V gene encodes CDR1 SGHTA and CDR2 FQGTGA. DNA for the CDR3: TGTGCCAGCAGCTCGACTCCCGGCCACGAGCAGTACTTC. It is translated as CASSSTPGHEQYF.

This clone appeared once. The V gene is TRBV7-9, the J gene TRBJ2-7; no clear D. V was clipped by 1 base and J by 2 bases, with 9 bases between them. CDR3 size: 14 residues. CDR1 and CDR2 from the germline V gene are SEHNR and FQNEAQ (reference sequence). CDR3 in DNA: TGTGCCAGCAGCTTAGGGTCGGTACCCTACGAGCAGTACTTC. Its protein is CASSLGSVPYEQYF.

The gene calls are TRBV7-3 and TRBJ2-5; no reliable D call. From germline, CDR1 is SGHTA and CDR2 FQGTGA. V lost 5 bases and J lost 5, with 12 bases in between. This CDR3 has 13 residues. In DNA form, the CDR3 reads TGTGCCAGCAGCCTGGGGTCCATGGAGACCCAGTACTTC. Translation: CASSLGSMETQYF.

This chain links TRBV6-5 with TRBJ1-2; 7 bases map to TRBD1. This CDR3 contains 14 residues. Trimming removed 5 bases from V and 4 bases from J; junction bases left unmatched: 7. Germline V gives CDR1 MNHEY, CDR2 SVGAGI. The CDR3 DNA reads TGTGCCAGCAGTGGACAGGTTGGAAGCTATGGCTACACCTTC. This gives the protein CASSGQVGSYGYTF.

V and J are TRBV27 and TRBJ1-5, with 7 bases aligning to TRBD1. The CDR3 consists of 16 residues. V gave up 2 bases and J gave up 1 base; unmatched junction bases: 5. Germline CDR1 is MNHEY and CDR2 is SMNVEV (reference sequence). The CDR3 here is CASSLGQGVSNQPQHF. Written as DNA, the CDR3 is TGTGCCAGCAGTTTAGGCCAGGGGGTGAGCAATCAGCCCCAGCATTTT.

The chain is built from TRBV19 and TRBJ2-4; 8 positions agree with TRBD2. This CDR3 comprises 15 residues. The germline gives CDR1 LNHDA, CDR2 SQIVND (reference sequence). V lost 6 bases and J lost 8; bases outside the gene matches: 12. The CDR3 sequence: CASRMGGTRPDIQYF. The CDR3 coding sequence is TGTGCCAGTAGAATGGGTGGGACTAGACCTGACATTCAGTACTTC.

The rearrangement uses TRBV18 and TRBJ2-1, with D possibly TRBD2 on 6 matching bases. The CDR3 loop spans 16 amino acids. Germline values: CDR1 KGHSH, CDR2 LQKENI. V shed 2 bases and J shed 3 bases, with 14 bases lying between them. CDR3 coding DNA: TGTGCCAGCTCACCAAGGGACTTAACGGACTACAATGAGCAGTTCTTC. Protein: CASSPRDLTDYNEQFF.

This chain joins TRBV28 and TRBJ1-3; D is unclear. CDR1 and CDR2 from the germline V gene are MDHEN and SYDVKM. CDR3 length: 14 residues. With 6 bases removed from V and 6 bases from J, the gap between germline ends came to 15 bases. Here the CDR3 DNA reads TGTGCCAGCAGCCCTACGCAACTCTTAAACACCATATATTTT. This codes for CASSPTQLLNTIYF.

V and J are TRBV5-1 and TRBJ2-2, with D hard to call. The CDR3 runs 16 residues. Trimming took off 0 bases at V and 5 bases at J, with 14 bases between the two ends. CDR1 and CDR2 (germline): SGHRS, YFSETQ. The CDR3, as DNA: TGCGCCAGCAGCTTGGACAGTACCTCGGAGACCGGGGAGCTGTTTTTT. Protein sequence: CASSLDSTSETGELFF.

The chain employs TRBV19 and TRBJ1-2; D possibly corresponds to TRBD1 (5 bases). The V gene lost 6 bases and the J gene lost 2 bases, with 10 bases spanning the gap. CDR1 is LNHDA, CDR2 SQIVND, per germline (reference sequence). The CDR3 runs to 13 residues. As DNA, the CDR3 is TGTGCCAGTAGCGCGGGGGGGAACTATGGCTACACCTTC. Translating gives CASSAGGNYGYTF.

V gene TRBV19 combines with J gene TRBJ1-1; 8 positions match TRBD1. Trimming cost V 3 bases and J 4 bases; bases outside gene matches: 4. Germline V gives CDR1 LNHDA, CDR2 SQIVND (reference sequence). The CDR3 contains 14 residues. The CDR3 spells CASSIRTGSTEAFF. Here the CDR3 DNA reads TGTGCCAGTAGTATTCGGACAGGGAGCACTGAAGCTTTCTTT. The full variable domain, in which reference TRBV19 and TRBJ1-1 provide the parts outside the CDR3, is DGGITQSPKYLFRKEGQNVTLSCEQNLNHDAMYWYRQDPGQGLRLIYYSQIVNDFQKGDIAEGYSVSREKKESFPLTVTSAQKNPTAFYLCASSIRTGSTEAFFGQGTRLTVV.

The chain joins TRBV6-5 to TRBJ2-1; no clear D gene. Trimming took 7 bases from V and 0 from J, leaving 1 base between them. The CDR3 totals 11 residues. CDR1 and CDR2 (germline): MNHEY, SVGAGI. The CDR3 here is CASTSYNEQFF. DNA for the CDR3: TGTGCCAGCACCTCCTACAATGAGCAGTTCTTC.